The next 31 T cell receptor beta chains were all read from a single sample in a study of a mutant IDH1 vaccine in newly diagnosed glioma. Antigens of these TCRs are unknown. The method was immunoSEQ multiplex PCR; TCRdb's version includes in-frame clones alone and lacks a portion of them. The table records around 30,000 clones, around 80% of them present only once. As to time point: week 35, safety follow-up. Topical imiquimod accompanied each vaccine dose, which consisted of 300 ug of mutant IDH1 20-mer peptide. The specimen comprised PBMCs, sampled from a glioma patient whose treatment included an IDH1 peptide vaccine. These receptors originate from a man aged 40-55 years with glioma. Some clones in this sample may be carry-over from other donors' samples.

The chain uses TRBV2 and TRBJ2-2, with a tentative D call TRBD1 (6 bases). Germline V gives CDR1 SNHLY, CDR2 FYNNEI. V was trimmed by 7 bases and J by 5 bases, leaving 14 bases between them. The CDR3 loop spans 14 amino acids. DNA of the CDR3: TGTGCCAGCAAGCCAGGGGATAATACCGGGGAGCTGTTTTTT. This gives the protein CASKPGDNTGELFF.

The rearrangement links TRBV5-1 to TRBJ2-2, with D unclear. V dropped 3 bases and J dropped 0 bases, with 15 bases sitting between them. Germline CDR1 reads SGHRS; CDR2 reads YFSETQ. This CDR3 is 17 amino acids long. The DNA of the CDR3 is TGCGCCAGCAGCTCACTTACCCCAGAAACGAACACCGGGGAGCTGTTTTTT. Protein: CASSSLTPETNTGELFF.

The chain is built from TRBV19 and TRBJ1-1; TRBD1 matches at 9 bases. Germline V gene lookup returns CDR1 LNHDA and CDR2 SQIVND (reference sequence). V was pared by 8 bases and J by 1 base, with 11 bases of the junction left unmatched. The length of the CDR3 is 16 residues. Here the CDR3 reads CASRFPGQGPNTEAFF. The CDR3 nucleotides are TGTGCCAGTCGGTTCCCGGGACAGGGACCGAACACTGAAGCTTTCTTT. The complete variable domain, with remaining parts taken from reference TRBV19 and TRBJ1-1, reads DGGITQSPKYLFRKEGQNVTLSCEQNLNHDAMYWYRQDPGQGLRLIYYSQIVNDFQKGDIAEGYSVSREKKESFPLTVTSAQKNPTAFYLCASRFPGQGPNTEAFFGQGTRLTVV.

For the CDR3, the DNA is TGTGCCAGCAGCTTAGGACTCTACAATGAGCAGTTCTTC. It translates to CASSLGLYNEQFF. V and J are TRBV11-3 and TRBJ2-1; D unresolved. Between the trimmed V and J ends, which lost 1 base and 3 bases, there was a span of 4 bases. CDR1 is SGHNT and CDR2 is YENEEA in the germline V gene. This CDR3 comprises 13 residues.

The chain joins TRBV27 to TRBJ1-5; D not resolved. Deletions cut 4 bases from V and 6 bases from J, with 10 bases between. The germline V gene encodes CDR1 MNHEY and CDR2 SMNVEV (reference sequence). The CDR3 length is 13 residues. CDR3 DNA: TGTGCCAGCAGTTCCCGACCTCGTCAGCCCCAGCATTTT. It encodes CASSSRPRQPQHF.

The V gene is TRBV7-9, the J gene TRBJ2-2; 7 nucleotides agree with TRBD1. The CDR3 consists of 19 residues. Per germline, CDR1 SEHNR and CDR2 FQNEAQ (reference sequence). CDR3 sequence (DNA): TGTGCTGTTGGGGCCGGGACAGCCAGGGCCGGGGTGAACACCGGGGAGCTGTTTTTT. It encodes CAVGAGTARAGVNTGELFF.

The chain carries TRBV10-1 and TRBJ2-2, with 12 positions matching TRBD1. The V gene end was trimmed by 0 bases and the J gene end by 4 bases; junction bases not matched to a gene: 12. Germline V lookup: CDR1 WNHNN, CDR2 SYGVQD (reference sequence). The CDR3 extends over 20 amino acids. The CDR3 spells CASSESTGGQGAFGTGELFF. The CDR3 DNA sequence: TGCGCCAGCAGTGAGTCGACTGGGGGACAGGGGGCTTTTGGCACCGGGGAGCTGTTTTTT.

This chain's CDR3 is CASSRRTGGLSLHF. The CDR3 DNA reads TGCGCCAGCAGTCGTAGGACAGGGGGGTTATCCCTCCACTTT. V and J are TRBV23-1 and TRBJ1-6; 10 nucleotides align to TRBD1. Being an ORF, TRBV23-1 has a function that is uncertain. The CDR3 has 14 amino acids. The trim removed 4 bases at V and 14 bases at J, leaving 8 bases unmatched.

The rearrangement uses TRBV4-1 and TRBJ1-2; D is perhaps TRBD1 (6 bases). V gave up 1 base and J gave up 10 bases, with 16 bases separating them. CDR1 is MGHRA and CDR2 is YSYEKL in the germline V gene. The CDR3 spans 14 residues. The CDR3 protein is CASSQVLRSGAYTF. In nucleotides, the CDR3 is TGCGCCAGCAGCCAAGTTCTCCGCTCAGGGGCCTACACCTTC.

The chain recombines TRBV28 with TRBJ2-3, with TRBD2 matching 10 bases. The CDR3 loop spans 16 amino acids. The germline V gene encodes CDR1 MDHEN and CDR2 SYDVKM. Trimming cost V 1 base and J 4 bases; bases outside gene matches: 5. CDR3 region: CASSLLISGGADTQYF. The CDR3 DNA sequence: TGTGCCAGCAGTTTATTAATCAGCGGGGGGGCAGATACGCAGTATTTT.

V and J are TRBV15 and TRBJ2-2, with D hard to call. The CDR3 is made up of 16 amino acids. The V end lost 1 base, the J end lost 1 base, and 10 bases lay between the germline ends. From germline, CDR1 is LNHNV and CDR2 YYDKDF (reference sequence). The CDR3 coding sequence is TGTGCCACCAGCAGAGTTGTGAGGATGAACACCGGGGAGCTGTTTTTT. This encodes CATSRVVRMNTGELFF.

The rearrangement uses TRBV29-1 and TRBJ1-2, with D unclear. CDR3 length: 10 amino acids. Trimming removed 0 bases at V and 5 bases at J, with 1 base between. The germline V gene encodes CDR1 SQVTM and CDR2 ANQGSEA. The CDR3 protein is CSVEEYGYTF. The CDR3 bases are TGCAGCGTTGAAGAGTATGGCTACACCTTC.

The chain carries TRBV6-1 and TRBJ1-1; 7 nucleotides line up with TRBD1. CDR1 MNHNS and CDR2 SASEGT come from the germline V gene. This CDR3 spans 13 amino acids. With 3 bases clipped from V and 8 bases from J, the junction kept 6 bases outside the gene matches. CDR3 DNA sequence: TGTGCCAGCAGTGAGGAGACAGGGCTGGAAGCTTTCTTT. Translating it yields CASSEETGLEAFF.

The rearrangement uses TRBV5-4 and TRBJ2-1, with 14 nucleotides matching TRBD2. The J segment lost 12 bases and the V segment lost 0 bases, leaving 11 bases of the junction unmatched. The CDR3 runs to 17 residues. Germline CDR1 reads SGHNT; CDR2 reads YYREEE (reference sequence). This chain's CDR3 is CASSLGGTSGGGLGQFF. The DNA for the CDR3 is TGTGCCAGCAGCTTGGGGGGGACTAGCGGGGGAGGCTTGGGGCAGTTCTTC. Full variable domain (remainder filled in from reference TRBV5-4 and TRBJ2-1): ETGVTQSPTHLIKTRGQQVTLRCSSQSGHNTVSWYQQALGQGPQFIFQYYREEENGRGNFPPRFSGLQFPNYSSELNVNALELDDSALYLCASSLGGTSGGGLGQFFGPGTRLTVL.

The V and J genes are TRBV19 and TRBJ1-6, with TRBD1 matching over 9 bases. From germline, CDR1 is LNHDA and CDR2 SQIVND (reference sequence). The CDR3 loop spans 15 amino acids. Germline trimming cut 5 bases from V and 9 bases from J; bases unmatched to any gene: 8. The CDR3 spells CASSVGTGSLSPLHF. The CDR3 DNA sequence: TGTGCCAGTAGTGTTGGGACAGGGAGTCTTTCACCCCTCCACTTT.

This chain connects TRBV28 to TRBJ1-1; 11 nucleotides agree with TRBD1. Trimming at V came to 2 bases and at J to 3 bases, leaving 8 bases not matched to a gene. The length of the CDR3 is 17 residues. Germline CDR1 reads MDHEN; CDR2 reads SYDVKM. The CDR3 spells CASSLLGTGGKYTEAFF. The CDR3 region has the DNA TGTGCCAGCAGTTTACTTGGGACAGGGGGTAAGTACACTGAAGCTTTCTTT.

The V gene is TRBV9, the J gene TRBJ2-3; 8 nucleotides agree with TRBD2. Germline V CDR1 and CDR2: SGDLS, YYNGEE. The CDR3 is 16 amino acids. V was pared by 4 bases and J by 2 bases, with 9 bases of the junction left unmatched. CDR3 nucleotide sequence: TGTGCCAGCAGCACCTACGGGGGGGGGACCACAGATACGCAGTATTTT. Its translation: CASSTYGGGTTDTQYF.

The rearrangement links TRBV4-2 to TRBJ2-3, with TRBD2 as a possible D gene (5 bases). Germline CDR1 LGHNA, CDR2 YNFKEQ. Trimming stripped 2 bases from V and 2 bases from J, with 17 bases between. CDR3 length: 17 amino acids. Here the CDR3 reads CASSQSIAAVVTDTQYF. The CDR3 coding sequence is TGTGCCAGCAGCCAATCGATCGCAGCGGTGGTCACAGATACGCAGTATTTT.

This clone is a singleton in its sample. The V gene is TRBV4-2, the J gene TRBJ1-5, with TRBD1 as a possible D gene (5 bases). Trimming removed 0 bases from V and 4 bases from J, with 13 bases in between. Germline V CDR1 and CDR2: LGHNA, YNFKEQ. The CDR3 runs 16 residues. The CDR3 spells CASSQEVVGGNQPQHF. DNA of the CDR3: TGTGCCAGCAGCCAAGAAGTTGTCGGGGGGAATCAGCCCCAGCATTTT.

This clone came up once. V usage is TRBV7-2 and J usage is TRBJ1-2, with TRBD1 matching over 9 bases. The CDR3 is 13 residues long. The ends lost 5 bases at V and 8 bases at J; junction bases unmatched: 6. CDR1 is SGHTA and CDR2 is FQGNSA in the germline V gene. The CDR3 sequence is CASSEYRGQGYTF. CDR3 coding DNA: TGTGCCAGCAGCGAATACAGGGGGCAGGGCTACACCTTC.

This rearrangement joins TRBV6-1 to TRBJ1-4; D remains ambiguous. Trimming took off 3 bases at V and 6 bases at J, with 11 bases between the two ends. This CDR3 comprises 14 residues. Germline values: CDR1 MNHNS, CDR2 SASEGT. The CDR3 loop reads CASSDGVSHEKLFF. CDR3 nucleotide sequence: TGTGCCAGCAGTGACGGCGTATCACATGAAAAACTGTTTTTT.

The chain carries TRBV7-2 and TRBJ2-2; D remains ambiguous. The CDR3 is 15 residues long. V lost 8 bases and J 2 bases, leaving 15 bases between the germline ends. Looked up from germline, CDR1 is SGHTA and CDR2 is FQGNSA. The CDR3 sequence: CASYLTGLNTGELFF. The CDR3 DNA follows: TGTGCCAGCTATCTCACCGGCCTAAACACCGGGGAGCTGTTTTTT.

This rearrangement joins TRBV7-2 to TRBJ2-3, with a possible D match to TRBD1 (6 bases). The CDR3 is made up of 15 amino acids. Trimming stripped 3 bases from V and 0 bases from J, with 10 bases between. CDR1 is SGHTA and CDR2 is FQGNSA in the germline V gene. The CDR3 is CASSLQGFSTDTQYF. In nucleotides, the CDR3 is TGTGCCAGCAGCTTGCAGGGGTTCAGCACAGATACGCAGTATTTT.

The genes are TRBV19 and TRBJ1-1; D gene unclear. V was trimmed by 7 bases and J by 4 bases, leaving 19 bases between them. There are 15 residues in the CDR3. Germline CDR1 and CDR2: LNHDA and SQIVND (reference sequence). The CDR3 coding sequence is TGTGCCAGTACCGACTCGGCCCCCCGAATCACTGAAGCTTTCTTT. It codes for CASTDSAPRITEAFF.

This chain joins TRBV29-1 and TRBJ1-1; no firm D call. This CDR3 is 11 amino acids long. The V end lost 1 base, the J end lost 4 bases, and 4 bases lay between the germline ends. In germline, CDR1 is SQVTM, CDR2 ANQGSEA. CDR3 protein: CSVEGVTEAFF. CDR3 sequence (DNA): TGCAGCGTTGAAGGGGTCACTGAAGCTTTCTTT.

The rearrangement joins TRBV9 to TRBJ2-5; no firm D call. Germline V lookup: CDR1 SGDLS, CDR2 YYNGEE. Deletions cut 3 bases from V and 4 bases from J, with 7 bases between. The CDR3 is made up of 12 amino acids. The CDR3 bases are TGTGCCAGCAGCGGGGCTACAGAGACCCAGTACTTC. This codes for CASSGATETQYF.

The genes are TRBV7-2 and TRBJ1-2; unclear D gene. V was cut by 1 base and J by 4 bases, with 13 bases left in between. The germline V gene has CDR1 SGHTA and CDR2 FQGNSA. The CDR3 contains 15 residues. The CDR3 region is CASSLVPGELYGYTF. CDR3 coding DNA: TGTGCCAGCAGCTTAGTTCCAGGAGAGCTCTATGGCTACACCTTC. Based on the CDR3 plus reference TRBV7-2 and TRBJ1-2, the full variable domain is GAGVSQSPSNKVTEKGKDVELRCDPISGHTALYWYRQSLGQGLEFLIYFQGNSAPDKSGLPSDRFSAERTGGSVSTLTIQRTQQEDSAVYLCASSLVPGELYGYTFGSGTRLTVV.

The chain combines TRBV13 with TRBJ1-5; D gene ambiguous. V lost 3 bases, J lost 0 bases, and 9 bases lay in between. The CDR3 length is 15 residues. Per germline, CDR1 PRHDT and CDR2 FYEKMQ (reference sequence). CDR3 loop: CASSLGRNSNQPQHF. In DNA, the CDR3 is TGTGCCAGCAGCTTGGGCAGGAATAGCAATCAGCCCCAGCATTTT.

The chain uses TRBV2 and TRBJ2-3; 10 bases are shared with TRBD1. Trimming cost V 4 bases and J 0 bases; bases outside gene matches: 1. CDR1 SNHLY and CDR2 FYNNEI come from the germline V gene. This CDR3 has 15 residues. The CDR3 spells CASSGQGASTDTQYF. The CDR3 DNA is TGTGCCAGCAGTGGACAGGGGGCCAGCACAGATACGCAGTATTTT. Full variable domain (missing parts from reference TRBV2 and TRBJ2-3): EPEVTQTPSHQVTQMGQEVILRCVPISNHLYFYWYRQILGQKVEFLVSFYNNEISEKSEIFDDQFSVERPDGSNFTLKIRSTKLEDSAMYFCASSGQGASTDTQYFGPGTRLTVL.

This chain joins TRBV7-2 and TRBJ1-3; D gene ambiguous. The CDR3 totals 14 residues. Per the germline V gene, CDR1 is SGHTA and CDR2 is FQGNSA. V shed 5 bases and J shed 0 bases, with 8 bases lying between them. CDR3: CASSTVGSGNTIYF. DNA of the CDR3: TGTGCCAGCAGCACCGTGGGCTCTGGAAACACCATATATTTT.

V is TRBV5-4 and J is TRBJ2-1; D might be TRBD2 (5 bases). Germline CDR1 is SGHNT and CDR2 is YYREEE (reference sequence). CDR3 length: 13 residues. V lost 2 bases to trimming and J lost 5 bases, with 8 bases between them. The CDR3 sequence: CASSFPGNNEQFF. The CDR3 DNA reads TGTGCCAGCAGCTTCCCCGGGAACAATGAGCAGTTCTTC.